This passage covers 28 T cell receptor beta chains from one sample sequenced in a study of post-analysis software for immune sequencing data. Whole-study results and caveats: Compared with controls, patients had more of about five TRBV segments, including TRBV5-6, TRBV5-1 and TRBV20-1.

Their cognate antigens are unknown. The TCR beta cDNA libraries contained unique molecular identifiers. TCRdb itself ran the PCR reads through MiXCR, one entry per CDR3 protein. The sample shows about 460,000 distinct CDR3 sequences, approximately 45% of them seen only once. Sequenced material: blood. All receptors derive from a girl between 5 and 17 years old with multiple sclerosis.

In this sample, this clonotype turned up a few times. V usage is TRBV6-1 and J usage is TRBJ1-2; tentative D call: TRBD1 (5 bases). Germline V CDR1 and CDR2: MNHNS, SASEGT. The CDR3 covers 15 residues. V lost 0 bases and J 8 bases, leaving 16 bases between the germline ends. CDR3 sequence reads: CASSEALLQGRGYTF. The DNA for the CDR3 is TGTGCCAGCAGTGAAGCGCTTCTGCAGGGTAGGGGCTACACCTTC.

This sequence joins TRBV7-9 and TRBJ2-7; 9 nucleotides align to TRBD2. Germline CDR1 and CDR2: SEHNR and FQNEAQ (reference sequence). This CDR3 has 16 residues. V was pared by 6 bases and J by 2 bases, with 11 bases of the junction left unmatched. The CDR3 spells CASRGEAGGPPYEQYF. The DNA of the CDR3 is TGTGCCAGCAGGGGCGAAGCGGGAGGCCCTCCCTACGAGCAGTACTTC.

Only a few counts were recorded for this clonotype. CDR3 in DNA: TGCAGTGCTAGCTTTGCGGGGACCTACAATGAGCAGTTCTTC. Translated: CSASFAGTYNEQFF. The chain combines TRBV20-1 with TRBJ2-1, with D perhaps matching TRBD2 (6 bases). This CDR3 comprises 14 residues. Trimming took off 3 bases at V and 2 bases at J, with 11 bases between the two ends. Germline values: CDR1 DFQATT, CDR2 SNEGSKA (reference sequence).

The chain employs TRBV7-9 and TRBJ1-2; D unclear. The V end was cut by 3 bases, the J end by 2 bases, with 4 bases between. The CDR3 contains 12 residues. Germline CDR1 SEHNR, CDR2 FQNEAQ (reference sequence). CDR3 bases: TGTGCCAGCAGCTTCGACAACTATGGCTACACCTTC. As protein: CASSFDNYGYTF. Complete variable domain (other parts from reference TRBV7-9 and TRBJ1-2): DTGVSQNPRHKITKRGQNVTFRCDPISEHNRLYWYRQTLGQGPEFLTYFQNEAQLEKSRLLSDRFSAERPKGSFSTLEIQRTEQGDSAMYLCASSFDNYGYTFGSGTRLTVV.

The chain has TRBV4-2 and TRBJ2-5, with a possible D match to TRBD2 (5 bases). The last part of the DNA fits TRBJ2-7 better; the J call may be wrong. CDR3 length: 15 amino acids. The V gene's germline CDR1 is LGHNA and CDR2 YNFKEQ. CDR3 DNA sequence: TGTGCCAGCAGCCCCCAGTGGGAGAGGCAACCCGAGCAGTACTTC. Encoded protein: CASSPQWERQPEQYF.

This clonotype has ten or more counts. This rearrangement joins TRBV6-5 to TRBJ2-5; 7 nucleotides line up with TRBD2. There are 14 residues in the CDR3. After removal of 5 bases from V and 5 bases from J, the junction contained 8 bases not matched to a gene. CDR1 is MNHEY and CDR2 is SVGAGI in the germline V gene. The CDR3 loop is CASSPRPGGETQYF. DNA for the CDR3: TGTGCCAGCAGTCCCCGGCCCGGGGGGGAGACCCAGTACTTC.

The CDR3 reads CASRKSGVTWELFF. In DNA form, the CDR3 reads TGTGCCAGCAGAAAAAGTGGGGTGACTTGGGAGCTGTTTTTT. This chain links TRBV6-6 with TRBJ2-2; D gene unclear. This CDR3 has 14 amino acids. Trimming took 6 bases from V and 9 from J, leaving 17 bases between them. Germline V gives CDR1 MNHNY, CDR2 SVGAGI (reference sequence).

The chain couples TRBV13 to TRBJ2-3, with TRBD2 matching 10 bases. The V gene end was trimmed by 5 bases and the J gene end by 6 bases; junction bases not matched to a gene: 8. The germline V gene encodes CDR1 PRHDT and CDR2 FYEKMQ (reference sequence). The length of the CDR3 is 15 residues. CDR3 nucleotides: TGTGCCAGCAGCGCGGGACTAGCGATCGTGGATACGCAGTATTTT. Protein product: CASSAGLAIVDTQYF.

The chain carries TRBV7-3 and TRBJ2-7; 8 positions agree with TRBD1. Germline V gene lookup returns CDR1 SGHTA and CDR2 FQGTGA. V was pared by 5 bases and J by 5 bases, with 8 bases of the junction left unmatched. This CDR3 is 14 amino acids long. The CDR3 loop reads CASSLGQGSDEQYF. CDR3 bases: TGTGCCAGCAGCCTAGGACAGGGTAGCGACGAGCAGTACTTC. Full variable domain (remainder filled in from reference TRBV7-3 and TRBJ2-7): GAGVSQTPSNKVTEKGKYVELRCDPISGHTALYWYRQSLGQGPEFLIYFQGTGAADDSGLPNDRFFAVRPEGSVSTLKIQRTERGDSAVYLCASSLGQGSDEQYFGPGTRLTVT.

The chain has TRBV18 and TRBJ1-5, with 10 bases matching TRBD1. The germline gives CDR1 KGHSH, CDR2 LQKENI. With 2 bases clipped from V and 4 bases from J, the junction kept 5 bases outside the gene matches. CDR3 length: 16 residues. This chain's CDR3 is CASSPRGQGKNQPQHF. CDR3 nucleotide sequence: TGTGCCAGCTCACCAAGGGGACAGGGGAAAAATCAGCCCCAGCATTTT.

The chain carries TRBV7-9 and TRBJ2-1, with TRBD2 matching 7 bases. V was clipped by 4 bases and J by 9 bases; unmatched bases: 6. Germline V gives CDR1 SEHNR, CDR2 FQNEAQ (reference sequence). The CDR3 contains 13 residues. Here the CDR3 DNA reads TGTGCCAGCAGCTCGGGACTACCCCCTGAGCAGTTCTTC. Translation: CASSSGLPPEQFF.

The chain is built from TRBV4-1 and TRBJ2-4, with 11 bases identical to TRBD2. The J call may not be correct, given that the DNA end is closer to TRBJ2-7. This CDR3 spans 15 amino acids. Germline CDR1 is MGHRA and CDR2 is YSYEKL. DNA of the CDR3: TGCGCCAGCAGCCAAGAGACTAGCGGGATAAACGAGCAGTACTTC. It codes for CASSQETSGINEQYF.

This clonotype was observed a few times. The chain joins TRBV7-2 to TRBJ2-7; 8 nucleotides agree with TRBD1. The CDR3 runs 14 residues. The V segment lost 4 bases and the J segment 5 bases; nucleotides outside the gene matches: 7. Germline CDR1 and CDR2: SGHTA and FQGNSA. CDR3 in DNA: TGTGCCAGCAGCTCAGGACAGGGAAGGAACGAGCAGTACTTC. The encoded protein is CASSSGQGRNEQYF. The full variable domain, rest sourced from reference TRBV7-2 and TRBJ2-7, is GAGVSQSPSNKVTEKGKDVELRCDPISGHTALYWYRQSLGQGLEFLIYFQGNSAPDKSGLPSDRFSAERTGGSVSTLTIQRTQQEDSAVYLCASSSGQGRNEQYFGPGTRLTVT.

The CDR3 DNA reads as TGTGCCAGCAGTTTGGGGACTAGCGGGGGACCCTCCTACAATGAGCAGTTCTTC. Protein sequence: CASSLGTSGGPSYNEQFF. The chain couples TRBV12-3 or TRBV12-4 to TRBJ2-1, with 14 bases identical to TRBD2. This CDR3 contains 18 residues. With 3 bases clipped from V and 0 bases from J, the junction kept 4 bases outside the gene matches.

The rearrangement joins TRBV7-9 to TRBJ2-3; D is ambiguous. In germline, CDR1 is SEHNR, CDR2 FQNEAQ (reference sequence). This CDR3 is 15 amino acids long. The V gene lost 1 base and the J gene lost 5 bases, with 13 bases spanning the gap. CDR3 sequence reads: CASSLGFTQQDTQYF. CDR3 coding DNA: TGTGCCAGCAGCTTAGGGTTCACTCAGCAAGATACGCAGTATTTT.

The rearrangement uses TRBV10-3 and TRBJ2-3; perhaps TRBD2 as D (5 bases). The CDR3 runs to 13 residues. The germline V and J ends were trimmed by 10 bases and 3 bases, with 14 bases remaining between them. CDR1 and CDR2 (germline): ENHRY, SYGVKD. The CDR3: CARRAERTDTQYF. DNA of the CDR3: TGTGCCAGACGAGCGGAGAGAACAGATACGCAGTATTTT.

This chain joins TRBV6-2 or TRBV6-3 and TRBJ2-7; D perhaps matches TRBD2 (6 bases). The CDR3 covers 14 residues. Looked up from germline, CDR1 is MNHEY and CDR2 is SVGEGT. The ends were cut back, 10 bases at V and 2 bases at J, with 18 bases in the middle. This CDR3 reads CATSIWTNTYEQYF. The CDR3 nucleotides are TGTGCCACTAGCATCTGGACTAACACCTACGAGCAGTACTTC.

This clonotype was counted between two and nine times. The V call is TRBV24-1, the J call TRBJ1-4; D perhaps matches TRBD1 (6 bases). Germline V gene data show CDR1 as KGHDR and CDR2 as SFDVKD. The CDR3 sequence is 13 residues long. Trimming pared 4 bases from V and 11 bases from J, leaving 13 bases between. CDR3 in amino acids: CATSERPGAKLFF. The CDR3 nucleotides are TGTGCCACCAGTGAAAGACCGGGGGCGAAACTGTTTTTT.

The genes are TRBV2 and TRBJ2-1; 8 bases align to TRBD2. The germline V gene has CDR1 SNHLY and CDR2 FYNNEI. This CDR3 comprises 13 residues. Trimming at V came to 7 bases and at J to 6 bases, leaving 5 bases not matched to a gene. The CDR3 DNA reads TGTGCCAGCAACACCGGGACTAGCAATGAGCAGTTCTTC. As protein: CASNTGTSNEQFF.

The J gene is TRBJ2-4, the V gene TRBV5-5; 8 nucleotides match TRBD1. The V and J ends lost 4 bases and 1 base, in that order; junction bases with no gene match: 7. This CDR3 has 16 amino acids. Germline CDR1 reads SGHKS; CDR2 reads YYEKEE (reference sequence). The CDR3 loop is CASSPDRDRAKNIQYF. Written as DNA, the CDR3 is TGTGCCAGCAGCCCGGACAGGGATCGGGCCAAAAACATTCAGTACTTC.

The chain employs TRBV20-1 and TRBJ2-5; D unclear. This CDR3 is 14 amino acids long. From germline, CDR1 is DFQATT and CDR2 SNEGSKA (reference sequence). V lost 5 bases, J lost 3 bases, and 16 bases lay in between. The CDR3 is CSAPISLFKETQYF. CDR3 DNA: TGCAGTGCTCCGATCTCACTATTCAAAGAGACCCAGTACTTC.

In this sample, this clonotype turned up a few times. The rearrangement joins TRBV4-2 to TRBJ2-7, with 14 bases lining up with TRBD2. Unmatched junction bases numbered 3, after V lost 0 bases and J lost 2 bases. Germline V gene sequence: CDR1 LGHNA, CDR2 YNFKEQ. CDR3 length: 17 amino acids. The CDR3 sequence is CASSQERLAGGPYEQYF. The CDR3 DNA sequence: TGTGCCAGCAGCCAAGAGAGACTAGCGGGAGGGCCCTACGAGCAGTACTTC.

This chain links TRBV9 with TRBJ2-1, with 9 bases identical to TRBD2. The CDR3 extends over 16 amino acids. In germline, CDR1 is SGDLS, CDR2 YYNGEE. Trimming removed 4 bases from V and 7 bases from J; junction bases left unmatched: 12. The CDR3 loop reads CASSLRVAGERNEQFF. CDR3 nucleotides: TGTGCCAGCAGCCTTAGAGTAGCGGGGGAAAGGAATGAGCAGTTCTTC.

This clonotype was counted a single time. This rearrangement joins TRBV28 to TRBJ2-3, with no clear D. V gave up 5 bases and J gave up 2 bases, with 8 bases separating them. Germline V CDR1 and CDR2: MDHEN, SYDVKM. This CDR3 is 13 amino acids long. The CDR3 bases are TGTGCCAGCAGTCTCCTCAACACAGATACGCAGTATTTT. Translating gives CASSLLNTDTQYF. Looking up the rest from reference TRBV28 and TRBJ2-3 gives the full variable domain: DVKVTQSSRYLVKRTGEKVFLECVQDMDHENMFWYRQDPGLGLRLIYFSYDVKMKEKGDIPEGYSVSREKKERFSLILESASTNQTSMYLCASSLLNTDTQYFGPGTRLTVL.

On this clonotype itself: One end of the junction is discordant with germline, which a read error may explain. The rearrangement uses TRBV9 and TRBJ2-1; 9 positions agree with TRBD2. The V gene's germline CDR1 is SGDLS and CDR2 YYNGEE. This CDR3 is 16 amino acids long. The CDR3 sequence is CASSGGRISGRNEQFF. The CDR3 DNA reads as TGTGCCAGCAGCGGTGGGAGGATTAGCGGGAGAAATGAGCAATTCTTC.

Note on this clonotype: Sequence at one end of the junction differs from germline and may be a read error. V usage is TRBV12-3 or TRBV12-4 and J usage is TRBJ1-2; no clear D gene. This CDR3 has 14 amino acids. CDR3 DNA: TGTACCAGCAGTTTGTATCAAATTAACTATGGCTACACCTTC. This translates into CTSSLYQINYGYTF.

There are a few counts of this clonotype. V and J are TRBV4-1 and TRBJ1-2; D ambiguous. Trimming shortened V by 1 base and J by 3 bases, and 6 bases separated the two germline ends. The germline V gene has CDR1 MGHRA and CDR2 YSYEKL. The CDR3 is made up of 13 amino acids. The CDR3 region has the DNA TGCGCCAGCAGCCAAGTAGACCACTATGGCTACACCTTC. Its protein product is CASSQVDHYGYTF.

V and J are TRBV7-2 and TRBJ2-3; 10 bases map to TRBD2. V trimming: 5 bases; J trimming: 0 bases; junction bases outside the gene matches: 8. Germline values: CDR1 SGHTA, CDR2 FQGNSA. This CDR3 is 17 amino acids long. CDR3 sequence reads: CASSRLAGATSTDTQYF. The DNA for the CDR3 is TGTGCCAGCAGCAGGCTAGCGGGAGCAACTAGCACAGATACGCAGTATTTT.